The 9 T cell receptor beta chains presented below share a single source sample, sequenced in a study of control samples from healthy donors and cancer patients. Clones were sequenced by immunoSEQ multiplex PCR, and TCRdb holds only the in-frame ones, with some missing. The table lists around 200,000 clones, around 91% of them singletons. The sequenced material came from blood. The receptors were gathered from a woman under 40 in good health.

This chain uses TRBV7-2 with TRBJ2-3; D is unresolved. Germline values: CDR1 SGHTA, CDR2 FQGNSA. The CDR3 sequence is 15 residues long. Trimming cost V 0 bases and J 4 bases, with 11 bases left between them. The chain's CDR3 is CASSLALKVPDTQYF. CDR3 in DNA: TGTGCCAGCAGCTTAGCGCTAAAAGTCCCAGATACGCAGTATTTT.

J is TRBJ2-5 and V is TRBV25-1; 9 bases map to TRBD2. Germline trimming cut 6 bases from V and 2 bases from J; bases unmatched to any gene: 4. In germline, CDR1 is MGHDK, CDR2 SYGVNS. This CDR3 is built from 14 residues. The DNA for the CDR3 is TGTGCCAGCAGCCGCGGACTAGCGCAAGAGACCCAGTACTTC. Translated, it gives CASSRGLAQETQYF.

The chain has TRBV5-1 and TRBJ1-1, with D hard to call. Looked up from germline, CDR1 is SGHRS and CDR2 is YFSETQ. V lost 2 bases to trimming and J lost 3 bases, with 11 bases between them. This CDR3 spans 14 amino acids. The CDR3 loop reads CASSLTDGYTEAFF. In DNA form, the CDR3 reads TGCGCCAGCAGCTTAACAGACGGCTACACTGAAGCTTTCTTT.

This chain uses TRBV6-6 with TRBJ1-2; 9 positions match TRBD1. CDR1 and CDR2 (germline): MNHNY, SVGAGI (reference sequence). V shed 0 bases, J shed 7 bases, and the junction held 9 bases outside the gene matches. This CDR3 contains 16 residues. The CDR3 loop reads CASSYSVQGARGGYTF. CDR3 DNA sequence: TGTGCCAGCAGTTACTCGGTACAGGGGGCGCGGGGTGGCTACACCTTC.

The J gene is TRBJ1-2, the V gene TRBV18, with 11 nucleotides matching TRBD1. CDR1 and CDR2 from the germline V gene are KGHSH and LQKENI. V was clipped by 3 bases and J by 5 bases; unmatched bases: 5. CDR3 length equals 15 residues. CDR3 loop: CASSPSRDRGYGYTF. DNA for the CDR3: TGTGCCAGCTCACCGTCCCGGGACAGGGGGTATGGCTACACCTTC. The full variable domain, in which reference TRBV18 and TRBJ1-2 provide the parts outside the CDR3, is NAGVMQNPRHLVRRRGQEARLRCSPMKGHSHVYWYRQLPEEGLKFMVYLQKENIIDESGMPKERFSAEFPKEGPSILRIQQVVRGDSAAYFCASSPSRDRGYGYTFGSGTRLTVV.

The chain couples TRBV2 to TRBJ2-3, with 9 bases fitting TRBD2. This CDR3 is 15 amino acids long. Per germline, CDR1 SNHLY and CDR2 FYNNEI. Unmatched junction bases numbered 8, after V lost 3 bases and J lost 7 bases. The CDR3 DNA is TGTGCCAGCAGTGAGAATTCTAGCGGGGCTAATACGCAGTATTTT. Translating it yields CASSENSSGANTQYF. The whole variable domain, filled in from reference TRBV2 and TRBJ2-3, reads EPEVTQTPSHQVTQMGQEVILRCVPISNHLYFYWYRQILGQKVEFLVSFYNNEISEKSEIFDDQFSVERPDGSNFTLKIRSTKLEDSAMYFCASSENSSGANTQYFGPGTRLTVL.

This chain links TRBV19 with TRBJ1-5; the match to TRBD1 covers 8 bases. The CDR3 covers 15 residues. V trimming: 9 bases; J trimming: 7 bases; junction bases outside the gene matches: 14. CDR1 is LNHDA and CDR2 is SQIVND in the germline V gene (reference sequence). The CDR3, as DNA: TGTGCCAGCGCCCCCGGACAGGGCGAGGGGCAGCCCCAGCATTTT. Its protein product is CASAPGQGEGQPQHF.

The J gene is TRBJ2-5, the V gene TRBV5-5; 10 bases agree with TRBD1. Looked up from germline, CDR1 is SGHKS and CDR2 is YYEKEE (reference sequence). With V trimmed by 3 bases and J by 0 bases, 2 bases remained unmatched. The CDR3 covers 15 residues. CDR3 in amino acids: CASSSGTGDQETQYF. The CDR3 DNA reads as TGTGCCAGCAGCTCCGGGACAGGGGACCAAGAGACCCAGTACTTC.

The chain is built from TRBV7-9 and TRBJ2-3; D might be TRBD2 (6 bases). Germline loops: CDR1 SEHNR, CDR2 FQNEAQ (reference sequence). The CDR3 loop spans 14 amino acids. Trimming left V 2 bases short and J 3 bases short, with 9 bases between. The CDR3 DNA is TGTGCCAGCAGCTTAACGCTAGCGACAGATACGCAGTATTTT. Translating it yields CASSLTLATDTQYF.